The rows below give T cell receptor beta chains drawn from one sample of a study of shared clonotypes between healthy human individuals. Some clones are missing from TCRdb's copy, which holds only in-frame ones; the method was immunoSEQ multiplex PCR. The sample has around 1.5 million clones; 95% to 99% are singletons. The sequencing input was naive CD4+ T cells sorted from blood. All receptors derive from a young man in good health. CDR3s include the opening cysteine and the closing phenylalanine or tryptophan. The order of the fields is J gene, D gene, clone size, V gene, CDR3 DNA, CDR3 protein. A D gene is named only where the DNA matches it firmly. Expanded clones get a size class; other rows say once, few or many, or leave the size out.

j_gene: TRBJ1-5; d_gene: NA; abundance: NA; v_gene: TRBV27; CDR3nt: TGTGCCAGCAGCCCAGTTTGGGCAGGCCGCAATCAGCCCCAGCATTTT; CDR3aa: CASSPVWAGRNQPQHF
j_gene: TRBJ2-5; d_gene: TRBD1; abundance: NA; v_gene: TRBV2; CDR3nt: TGTGCCAGCAGCCAGACAGGGAAAGAGGCGACCCAGTACTTC; CDR3aa: CASSQTGKEATQYF
j_gene: TRBJ2-5; d_gene: NA; abundance: NA; v_gene: TRBV19; CDR3nt: TGTGCCAGTAGTCTTGGACCCCCGGCGCGCGAGACCCAGTACTTC; CDR3aa: CASSLGPPARETQYF
j_gene: TRBJ2-1; d_gene: NA; abundance: NA; v_gene: TRBV9; CDR3nt: TGTGCCAGCAGCGTACCCCGGGACACTATAACAGTCCATGAGCAGTTCTTC; CDR3aa: CASSVPRDTITVHEQFF
j_gene: TRBJ2-1; d_gene: NA; abundance: NA; v_gene: TRBV18; CDR3nt: TGTGCCAGCTCACCACCGGGGACTGAGCAGTTCTTC; CDR3aa: CASSPPGTEQFF
j_gene: TRBJ1-2; d_gene: NA; abundance: NA; v_gene: TRBV7-2; CDR3nt: TGTGCCAGCAGCCCACCCCCACGTGGCTACACCTTC; CDR3aa: CASSPPPRGYTF
j_gene: TRBJ2-7; d_gene: TRBD2; abundance: NA; v_gene: TRBV6-1; CDR3nt: TGTGCCAGCAGTGAAGTAGCGGGAGCATACGAGCAGTACTTC; CDR3aa: CASSEVAGAYEQYF
j_gene: TRBJ1-2; d_gene: NA; abundance: NA; v_gene: TRBV28; CDR3nt: TGTGCCAGCAGTTTAAGGGGGTCGCCTAACTATGGCTACACCTTC; CDR3aa: CASSLRGSPNYGYTF
j_gene: TRBJ1-2; d_gene: NA; abundance: NA; v_gene: TRBV6-6; CDR3nt: TGTGCCAGCAGAGGACACCCCTATGGCTACACCTTC; CDR3aa: CASRGHPYGYTF
j_gene: TRBJ2-5; d_gene: NA; abundance: once; v_gene: TRBV18; CDR3nt: TGTGCCAGCTTGGGTGGCTTGAGAGAGACCCAGTACTTC; CDR3aa: CASLGGLRETQYF
j_gene: TRBJ2-3; d_gene: NA; abundance: NA; v_gene: TRBV28; CDR3nt: TGTGCCAGCAGTTTAGGGGCGGGTTCCACAGATACGCAGTATTTT; CDR3aa: CASSLGAGSTDTQYF
j_gene: TRBJ2-7; d_gene: TRBD1; abundance: NA; v_gene: TRBV11-2; CDR3nt: TGTGCCAGCAGCCCAGTGACAGGGAGCCCCTACGAGCAGTACTTC; CDR3aa: CASSPVTGSPYEQYF
j_gene: TRBJ2-3; d_gene: NA; abundance: NA; v_gene: TRBV18; CDR3nt: TGTGCCAGCTCACCGAACTCGGGGGATACGCAGTATTTT; CDR3aa: CASSPNSGDTQYF
j_gene: TRBJ2-1; d_gene: NA; abundance: NA; v_gene: TRBV25-1; CDR3nt: TGTGCCAGCAGTGATTCTCTTTCTGAGCAGTTCTTC; CDR3aa: CASSDSLSEQFF
j_gene: TRBJ1-5; d_gene: TRBD1; abundance: NA; v_gene: TRBV5-1; CDR3nt: TGCGCCAGCAGCTTGTCGGGTCTCACAGGGGGCAATCAGCCCCAGCATTTT; CDR3aa: CASSLSGLTGGNQPQHF
j_gene: TRBJ1-1; d_gene: TRBD1; abundance: NA; v_gene: TRBV5-4; CDR3nt: TGTGCCAGCAGCTCCCCGGGACAGGGCTTTGAAGCTTTCTTT; CDR3aa: CASSSPGQGFEAFF
j_gene: TRBJ1-1; d_gene: NA; abundance: once; v_gene: TRBV5-1; CDR3nt: TGCGCCAGCAGCTATACACGGAACACTGAAGCTTTCTTT; CDR3aa: CASSYTRNTEAFF
j_gene: TRBJ2-7; d_gene: NA; abundance: NA; v_gene: TRBV4-1; CDR3nt: TGCGCCAGCAGCCAAGCGTATACGCCCTCCTACGAGCAGTACTTC; CDR3aa: CASSQAYTPSYEQYF
j_gene: TRBJ2-7; d_gene: TRBD2; abundance: NA; v_gene: TRBV7-2; CDR3nt: TGTGCCAGCAGCCGTGGTGTAGCGGGGAGCTCCTACGAGCAGTACTTC; CDR3aa: CASSRGVAGSSYEQYF
j_gene: TRBJ2-2; d_gene: NA; abundance: NA; v_gene: TRBV2; CDR3nt: TGTGCCAGTGGATGGGGGGAGCTGTTTTTT; CDR3aa: CASGWGELFF
j_gene: TRBJ1-1; d_gene: NA; abundance: NA; v_gene: TRBV30; CDR3nt: TGTGCCTGGAGTAGCGCACAGCCCTACGAAGCTTTCTTT; CDR3aa: CAWSSAQPYEAFF
j_gene: TRBJ2-7; d_gene: NA; abundance: NA; v_gene: TRBV6-1; CDR3nt: TGTGCCAGCAGTTATACTAGGGGTTCCTACGAGCAGTACTTC; CDR3aa: CASSYTRGSYEQYF
j_gene: TRBJ1-5; d_gene: NA; abundance: NA; v_gene: TRBV7-9; CDR3nt: TGTGCCAGCAGCCCCGATGGTATAACCAATCAGCCCCAGCATTTT; CDR3aa: CASSPDGITNQPQHF
j_gene: TRBJ2-3; d_gene: TRBD1; abundance: NA; v_gene: TRBV9; CDR3nt: TGTGCCAGCAGCGTAGCTTTCCGGGACAGGGGCACAGATACGCAGTATTTT; CDR3aa: CASSVAFRDRGTDTQYF
j_gene: TRBJ2-3; d_gene: TRBD2; abundance: once; v_gene: TRBV5-4; CDR3nt: TGTGCCAGCAGCAACGGACTAGCGTCTGTCGCAGATACGCAGTATTTT; CDR3aa: CASSNGLASVADTQYF
j_gene: TRBJ1-5; d_gene: TRBD1; abundance: NA; v_gene: TRBV10-3; CDR3nt: TGTGCCATCAGTCCCCTCCCCCGGGACAGGGGGAAGGAGAGCAATCAGCCCCAGCATTTT; CDR3aa: CAISPLPRDRGKESNQPQHF
j_gene: TRBJ2-7; d_gene: TRBD1; abundance: NA; v_gene: TRBV5-1; CDR3nt: TGCGCCAGCAGCTTGGACAGGGGATACGAGCAGTACTTC; CDR3aa: CASSLDRGYEQYF
j_gene: TRBJ2-7; d_gene: TRBD1; abundance: NA; v_gene: TRBV7-6; CDR3nt: TGTGCCAGCAGCTTAGCGTCGGGACAGGGCTACGAGCAGTACTTC; CDR3aa: CASSLASGQGYEQYF
j_gene: TRBJ2-1; d_gene: NA; abundance: NA; v_gene: TRBV5-6; CDR3nt: TGTGCCAGCAGCTCGGGCTCAGTTTACAATGAGCAGTTCTTC; CDR3aa: CASSSGSVYNEQFF
j_gene: TRBJ2-7; d_gene: NA; abundance: once; v_gene: TRBV7-2; CDR3nt: TGTGCCAGCAGCTCAGACACCAGATACGAGCAGTACTTC; CDR3aa: CASSSDTRYEQYF
j_gene: TRBJ2-4; d_gene: TRBD2; abundance: NA; v_gene: TRBV5-5; CDR3nt: TGTGCCAGCAGCCCGACACCGATGGCTAGCGGGACCAAAAACATTCAGTACTTC; CDR3aa: CASSPTPMASGTKNIQYF
j_gene: TRBJ2-7; d_gene: NA; abundance: NA; v_gene: TRBV5-1; CDR3nt: TGCGCCAGCAGCCCCCGGGTCCGCTCCTACGAGCAGTACTTC; CDR3aa: CASSPRVRSYEQYF
j_gene: TRBJ2-1; d_gene: TRBD2; abundance: NA; v_gene: TRBV5-1; CDR3nt: TGCGCCAGCAGCACCGGGACTAGCGGATGGGATGAGCAGTTCTTC; CDR3aa: CASSTGTSGWDEQFF
j_gene: TRBJ2-5; d_gene: TRBD2; abundance: NA; v_gene: TRBV7-8; CDR3nt: TGTGCCAGCAGCTTAATGAGCGGGGCCGTTCAAGAGACCCAGTACTTC; CDR3aa: CASSLMSGAVQETQYF
j_gene: TRBJ1-2; d_gene: NA; abundance: NA; v_gene: TRBV30; CDR3nt: TGTGCCTTGGGGGTAGGCGACTTC; CDR3aa: CALGVGDF
j_gene: TRBJ2-7; d_gene: NA; abundance: NA; v_gene: TRBV28; CDR3nt: TGTGCCAGCGGGTCCTACTACGAGCAGTACTTC; CDR3aa: CASGSYYEQYF
j_gene: TRBJ2-1; d_gene: NA; abundance: NA; v_gene: TRBV5-1; CDR3nt: TGCGCCAGCACCGGGGGCCTTCTCTCCCGAGCTTCCTACAATGAGCAGTTCTTC; CDR3aa: CASTGGLLSRASYNEQFF
j_gene: TRBJ2-1; d_gene: TRBD2; abundance: NA; v_gene: TRBV28; CDR3nt: TGTGCCAGCAGCTCCGGTATAAGCGGGAGATACAATGAGCAGTTCTTC; CDR3aa: CASSSGISGRYNEQFF
j_gene: TRBJ1-1; d_gene: TRBD1; abundance: once; v_gene: TRBV5-1; CDR3nt: TGCGCCAGCAGCCCGACAGGGGTGAACACTGAAGCTTTCTTT; CDR3aa: CASSPTGVNTEAFF
j_gene: TRBJ2-1; d_gene: TRBD1; abundance: NA; v_gene: TRBV10-2; CDR3nt: TGCGCCAGCAGTGGCGGGGGACAGGGGAGGGGCAATGAGCAGTTCTTC; CDR3aa: CASSGGGQGRGNEQFF
j_gene: TRBJ2-2; d_gene: TRBD1; abundance: NA; v_gene: TRBV28; CDR3nt: TGTGCCAGCACGGACAGGTTCACCGGGGAGCTGTTTTTT; CDR3aa: CASTDRFTGELFF
j_gene: TRBJ2-3; d_gene: NA; abundance: once; v_gene: TRBV7-9; CDR3nt: TGTGCCAGCAGCTTATCGTCGGGGCGGGCAGATACGCAGTATTTT; CDR3aa: CASSLSSGRADTQYF
j_gene: TRBJ2-7; d_gene: NA; abundance: once; v_gene: TRBV7-8; CDR3nt: TGTGCCAGCAGCTTAGGATTGGGTTACGAGCAGTACTTC; CDR3aa: CASSLGLGYEQYF
j_gene: TRBJ2-1; d_gene: TRBD1; abundance: NA; v_gene: TRBV19; CDR3nt: TGTGCCAGCAGTAACTGGGACAGAAAAAACAATGAGCAGTTCTTC; CDR3aa: CASSNWDRKNNEQFF
j_gene: TRBJ2-5; d_gene: TRBD2; abundance: NA; v_gene: TRBV5-1; CDR3nt: TGCGCCAGCAGCTTGGCCGTCAGCGGGAGCCGAGAGACCCAGTACTTC; CDR3aa: CASSLAVSGSRETQYF
j_gene: TRBJ2-7; d_gene: TRBD1; abundance: NA; v_gene: TRBV5-1; CDR3nt: TGCGCCAGCAGCAGGGACAGGTACTACGAGCAGTACTTC; CDR3aa: CASSRDRYYEQYF